These 7 T cell receptor beta chains were sequenced from one sample in a study of shared clonotypes between healthy human individuals. Some clones are missing from TCRdb's copy, which holds only in-frame ones; the method was immunoSEQ multiplex PCR. The data hold 180,000 or so clones, with 90% to 95% observed a single time. Sequencing was carried out using naive CD4+ T cells sorted from blood. This sample's subset: CD45RA+ positively selected. The receptors come from a woman aged 25 to 39 in good health.

The chain is built from TRBV2 and TRBJ1-4; D call uncertain. The CDR3 loop spans 13 amino acids. The germline V gene has CDR1 SNHLY and CDR2 FYNNEI. V was pared by 6 bases and J by 13 bases, with 18 bases between. The CDR3 loop is CASSVTPQTRLFF. The CDR3 DNA follows: TGTGCCAGCAGCGTTACCCCCCAGACAAGACTGTTTTTT.

This chain uses TRBV28 with TRBJ1-2; the D is unclear. Trimming pared 3 bases from V and 8 bases from J, leaving 13 bases between. The CDR3 totals 13 residues. Germline-derived CDR1 and CDR2 are MDHEN and SYDVKM. The CDR3, as DNA: TGTGCCAGCAGTTTGTCATACGCGAGGGGCTACACCTTC. Its translation is CASSLSYARGYTF.

V gene TRBV6-5 combines with J gene TRBJ2-1, with D tentatively TRBD1 (5 bases). From germline, CDR1 is MNHEY and CDR2 SVGAGI. CDR3 length: 14 amino acids. With 2 bases removed from V and 4 bases from J, the gap between germline ends came to 9 bases. This CDR3 is CASSYGQGYNEQFF. The CDR3 DNA is TGTGCCAGCAGTTACGGGCAGGGTTACAATGAGCAGTTCTTC.

As for this clone: The same CDR3 also results from other DNA sequences found in this sample. V gene TRBV5-1 combines with J gene TRBJ1-5, with D unresolved. CDR1 and CDR2 from the germline V gene are SGHRS and YFSETQ. The ends were cut back, 0 bases at V and 2 bases at J, with 6 bases in the middle. The CDR3 spans 14 residues. The DNA of the CDR3 is TGCGCCAGCAGCTTGGGTACAGGCAATCAGCCCCAGCATTTT. Protein product: CASSLGTGNQPQHF.

This sequence joins TRBV20-1 and TRBJ2-7; D perhaps matches TRBD2 (5 bases). Germline loops: CDR1 DFQATT, CDR2 SNEGSKA (reference sequence). Between the trimmed V and J ends, which lost 7 bases and 2 bases, there was a span of 9 bases. The length of the CDR3 is 11 residues. The CDR3: CSVVGAYEQYF. CDR3 nucleotides: TGCAGTGTGGTGGGAGCCTACGAGCAGTACTTC.

This rearrangement joins TRBV28 to TRBJ1-5, with 10 positions matching TRBD1. V gave up 10 bases and J gave up 4 bases; unmatched junction bases: 7. Germline loops: CDR1 MDHEN, CDR2 SYDVKM. This CDR3 spans 14 amino acids. The CDR3 DNA follows: TGTGCCACCATTCCGGGACAGGGGAATCAGCCCCAGCATTTT. Translation: CATIPGQGNQPQHF.

The chain uses TRBV28 and TRBJ1-1, with TRBD1 as a possible D gene (5 bases). The CDR3 is 15 amino acids. CDR1 and CDR2 from the germline V gene are MDHEN and SYDVKM. The V end was cut by 4 bases, the J end by 1 base, with 13 bases between. CDR3 sequence (DNA): TGTGCCAGCAGTTCCCGCGGGACGGCGAACACTGAAGCTTTCTTT. Translating gives CASSSRGTANTEAFF.